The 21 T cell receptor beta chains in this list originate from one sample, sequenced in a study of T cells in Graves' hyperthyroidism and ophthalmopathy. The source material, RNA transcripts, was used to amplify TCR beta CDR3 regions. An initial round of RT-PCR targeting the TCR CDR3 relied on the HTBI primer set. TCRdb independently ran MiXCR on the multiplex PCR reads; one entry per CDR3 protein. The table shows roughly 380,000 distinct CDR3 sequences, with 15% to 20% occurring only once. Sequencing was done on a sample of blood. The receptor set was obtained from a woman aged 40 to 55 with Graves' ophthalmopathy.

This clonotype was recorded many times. The CDR3: CASSDSNEQYF. The CDR3 DNA is TGCGCCAGCAGTGACTCGAACGAGCAGTACTTC. The chain carries TRBV10-1 and TRBJ2-7; D is unresolved. Trimming removed 3 bases at V and 5 bases at J, with 5 bases between. The V gene's germline CDR1 is WNHNN and CDR2 SYGVQD (reference sequence). This CDR3 comprises 11 residues.

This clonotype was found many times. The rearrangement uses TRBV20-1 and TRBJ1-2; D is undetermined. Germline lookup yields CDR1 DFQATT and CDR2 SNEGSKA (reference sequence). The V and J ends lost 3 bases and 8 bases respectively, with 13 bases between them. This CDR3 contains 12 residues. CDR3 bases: TGCAGTGCTAGTGGAGAGAATCAGGGCTACACCTTC. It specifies CSASGENQGYTF.

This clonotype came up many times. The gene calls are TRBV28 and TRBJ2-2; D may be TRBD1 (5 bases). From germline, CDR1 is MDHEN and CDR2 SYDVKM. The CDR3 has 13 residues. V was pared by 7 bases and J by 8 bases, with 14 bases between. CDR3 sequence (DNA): TGTGCCAGCACCCTAAGGGGTCCGGGGGAGCTGTTTTTT. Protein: CASTLRGPGELFF. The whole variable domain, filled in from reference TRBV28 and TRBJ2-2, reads DVKVTQSSRYLVKRTGEKVFLECVQDMDHENMFWYRQDPGLGLRLIYFSYDVKMKEKGDIPEGYSVSREKKERFSLILESASTNQTSMYLCASTLRGPGELFFGEGSRLTVL.

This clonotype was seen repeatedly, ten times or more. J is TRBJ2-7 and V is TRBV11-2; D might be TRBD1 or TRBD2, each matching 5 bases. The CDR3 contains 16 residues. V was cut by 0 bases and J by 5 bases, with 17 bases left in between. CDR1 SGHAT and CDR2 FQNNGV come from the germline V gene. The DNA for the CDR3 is TGTGCCAGCAGCTTAGACGAGGGGAGTTCCTTCCACGAGCAGTACTTC. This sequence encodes CASSLDEGSSFHEQYF.

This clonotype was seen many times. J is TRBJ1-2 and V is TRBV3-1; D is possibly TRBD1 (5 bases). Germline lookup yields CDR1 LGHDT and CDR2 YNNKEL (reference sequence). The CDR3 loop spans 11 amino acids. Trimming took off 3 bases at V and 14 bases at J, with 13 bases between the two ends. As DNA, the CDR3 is TGTGCCAGCAGCCAGGGACGGCTGAGGACCTTC. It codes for CASSQGRLRTF.

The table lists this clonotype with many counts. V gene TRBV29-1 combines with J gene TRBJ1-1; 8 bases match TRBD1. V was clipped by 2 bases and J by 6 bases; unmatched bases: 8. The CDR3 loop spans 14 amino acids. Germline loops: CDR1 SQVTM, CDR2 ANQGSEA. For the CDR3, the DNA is TGCAGCGTTGAACCAGGGGGCTTTTACGCTGAAGCTTTCTTT. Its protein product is CSVEPGGFYAEAFF.

CDR3 nucleotides: TGTGCCAGCGGGACAGGGGGCGCTGAAGAGACCCAGTACTTC. Its protein product is CASGTGGAEETQYF. The genes are TRBV28 and TRBJ2-5; 12 bases are shared with TRBD1. The CDR3 is 14 amino acids. Germline V gene lookup returns CDR1 MDHEN and CDR2 SYDVKM. V was clipped by 8 bases and J by 3 bases; unmatched bases: 4.

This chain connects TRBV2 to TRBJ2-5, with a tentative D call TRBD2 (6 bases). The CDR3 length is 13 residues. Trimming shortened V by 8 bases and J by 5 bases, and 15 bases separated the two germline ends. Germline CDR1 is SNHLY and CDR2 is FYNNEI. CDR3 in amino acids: CASSGVPGETQYF. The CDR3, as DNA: TGTGCCAGCTCGGGAGTACCGGGGGAGACCCAGTACTTC.

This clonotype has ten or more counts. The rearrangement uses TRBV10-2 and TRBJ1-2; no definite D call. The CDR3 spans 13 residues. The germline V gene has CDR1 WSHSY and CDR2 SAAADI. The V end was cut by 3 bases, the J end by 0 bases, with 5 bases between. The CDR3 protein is CASSEASNYGYTF. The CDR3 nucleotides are TGCGCCAGCAGTGAAGCCTCTAACTATGGCTACACCTTC.

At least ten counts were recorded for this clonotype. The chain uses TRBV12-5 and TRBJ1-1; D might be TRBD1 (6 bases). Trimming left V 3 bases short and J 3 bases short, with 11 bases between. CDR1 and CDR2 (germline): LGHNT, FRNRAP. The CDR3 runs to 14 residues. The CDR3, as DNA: TGTGCTAGTGGTTTAGAGGGGGTGGACACTGAAGCTTTCTTT. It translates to CASGLEGVDTEAFF.

The chain's CDR3 is CASQQGLDYGYTF. The CDR3 nucleotides read TGTGCCAGCCAACAGGGGCTTGACTATGGCTACACCTTC. V usage is TRBV6-1 and J usage is TRBJ1-2, with TRBD1 identical over 7 bases. The CDR3 is 13 residues long. After removal of 8 bases from V and 3 bases from J, the junction contained 6 bases not matched to a gene. Germline lookup yields CDR1 MNHNS and CDR2 SASEGT.

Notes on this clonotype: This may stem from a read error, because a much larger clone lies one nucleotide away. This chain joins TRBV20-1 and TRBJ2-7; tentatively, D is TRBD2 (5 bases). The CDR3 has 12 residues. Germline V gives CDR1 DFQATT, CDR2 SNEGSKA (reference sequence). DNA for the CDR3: TGCGGTGCTGACGGGGTAAACTACGAGCAGTACTTC. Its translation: CGADGVNYEQYF.

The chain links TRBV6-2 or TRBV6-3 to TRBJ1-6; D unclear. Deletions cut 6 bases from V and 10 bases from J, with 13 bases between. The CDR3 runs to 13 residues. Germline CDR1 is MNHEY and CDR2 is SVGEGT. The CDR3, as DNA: TGTGCCAGCAGCTCGCGAGAGTACTCACCCCTCCACTTT. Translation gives CASSSREYSPLHF.

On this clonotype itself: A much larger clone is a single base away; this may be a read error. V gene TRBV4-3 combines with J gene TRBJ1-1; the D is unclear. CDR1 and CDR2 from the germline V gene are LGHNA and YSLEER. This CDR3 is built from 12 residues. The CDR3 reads CASSQDNSEASF. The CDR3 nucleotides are TGCGCCAGCAGCCAAGATAACTCTGAAGCTTCCTTT.

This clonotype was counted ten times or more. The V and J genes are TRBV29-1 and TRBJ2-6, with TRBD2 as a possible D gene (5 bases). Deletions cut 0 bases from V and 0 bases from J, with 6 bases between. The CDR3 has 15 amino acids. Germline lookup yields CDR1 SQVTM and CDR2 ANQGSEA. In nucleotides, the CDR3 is TGCAGCGTTGAAGAGAGGGCCTCTGGGGCCAACGTCCTGACTTTC. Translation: CSVEERASGANVLTF.

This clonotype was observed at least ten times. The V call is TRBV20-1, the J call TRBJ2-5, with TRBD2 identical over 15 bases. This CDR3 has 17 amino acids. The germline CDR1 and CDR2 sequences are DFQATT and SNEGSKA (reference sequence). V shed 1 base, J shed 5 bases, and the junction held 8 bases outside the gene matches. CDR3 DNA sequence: TGCAGTGCTAGAGCCGGACTAGCGGGAGGGCCCTCTGAGACCCAGTACTTC. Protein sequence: CSARAGLAGGPSETQYF.

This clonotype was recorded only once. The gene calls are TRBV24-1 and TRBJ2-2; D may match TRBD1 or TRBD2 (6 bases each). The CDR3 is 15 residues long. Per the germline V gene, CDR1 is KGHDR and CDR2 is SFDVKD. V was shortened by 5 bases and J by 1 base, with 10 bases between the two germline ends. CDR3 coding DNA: TGTGCCACCAGTGGGGGGGCTCTGAACACCGGGGAGCTGTTTTTT. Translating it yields CATSGGALNTGELFF.

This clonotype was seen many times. The CDR3 bases are TGTGCCAGCAGTCCCCCTAGGACAGGGGCGGTGAACACTGAAGCTTTCTTT. Protein: CASSPPRTGAVNTEAFF. The chain combines TRBV28 with TRBJ1-1; 9 bases are shared with TRBD1. V trimming: 5 bases; J trimming: 0 bases; junction bases outside the gene matches: 10. Looked up from germline, CDR1 is MDHEN and CDR2 is SYDVKM. The CDR3 has 17 residues.

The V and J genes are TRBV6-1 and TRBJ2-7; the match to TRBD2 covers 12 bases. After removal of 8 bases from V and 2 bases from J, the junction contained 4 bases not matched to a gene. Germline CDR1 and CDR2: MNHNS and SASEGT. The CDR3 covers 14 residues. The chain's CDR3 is CASYPSGRAYEQYF. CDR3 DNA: TGTGCCAGCTATCCTAGCGGGAGGGCCTACGAGCAGTACTTC.

The CDR3 is CASSQEVMGLATHEQYF. The CDR3 region has the DNA TGTGCCAGCAGCCAAGAAGTTATGGGACTAGCGACCCACGAGCAGTACTTC. The chain combines TRBV4-2 with TRBJ2-7; 10 bases match TRBD2. V shed 0 bases, J shed 5 bases, and the junction held 10 bases outside the gene matches. Per germline, CDR1 LGHNA and CDR2 YNFKEQ. The CDR3 totals 17 residues.

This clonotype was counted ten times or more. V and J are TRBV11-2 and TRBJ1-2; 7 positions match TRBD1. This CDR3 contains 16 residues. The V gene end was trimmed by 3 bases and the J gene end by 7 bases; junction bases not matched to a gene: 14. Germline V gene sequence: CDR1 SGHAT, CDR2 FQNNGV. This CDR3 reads CASSFEGDSNVSGYTF. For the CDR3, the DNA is TGTGCCAGCAGCTTTGAAGGGGACAGCAACGTGAGTGGCTACACCTTC.